These 26 T cell receptor beta chains were sequenced from one sample in a study of T cell changes during pregnancy in multiple sclerosis. Here immunoSEQ multiplex PCR was the method, and the copy in TCRdb shows in-frame clones only, minus some. The table includes around 29,000 clones, about 89% detected once. This specimen consisted of CD4+ T cells from peripheral blood mononuclear cells, obtained in the first trimester of pregnancy. Receptors originate from a female donor in good health, enrolled as a control in a pregnancy study.

V and J are TRBV19 and TRBJ2-4; TRBD2 matches 8 bases. The V segment lost 5 bases and the J segment 1 base; nucleotides outside the gene matches: 7. Germline V lookup: CDR1 LNHDA, CDR2 SQIVND (reference sequence). CDR3 size: 16 residues. The CDR3 nucleotides are TGTGCCAGTAGTCAAAGGACTAGCTGGGCCAAAAACATTCAGTACTTC. Its protein is CASSQRTSWAKNIQYF.

The V gene is TRBV5-4, the J gene TRBJ1-2, with D perhaps TRBD1 (6 bases). The germline CDR1 and CDR2 sequences are SGHNT and YYREEE (reference sequence). The CDR3 loop spans 14 amino acids. Trimming pared 7 bases from V and 4 bases from J, leaving 17 bases between. The CDR3 here is CASGTGLLVYGYTF. DNA of the CDR3: TGTGCCAGCGGCACAGGGTTGCTGGTCTATGGCTACACCTTC.

This chain uses TRBV5-4 with TRBJ1-4; TRBD1 is a possible D gene (6 bases). Germline V gives CDR1 SGHNT, CDR2 YYREEE (reference sequence). Trimming removed 3 bases at V and 6 bases at J, with 12 bases between. This CDR3 is 14 amino acids long. CDR3 DNA sequence: TGTGCCAGCAGCTCCGACAGGAACGATGAAAAACTGTTTTTT. It translates to CASSSDRNDEKLFF.

The CDR3: CASSLARTVQETQYF. The CDR3, as DNA: TGCGCCAGCAGCTTGGCGCGCACAGTTCAAGAGACCCAGTACTTC. The chain combines TRBV5-1 with TRBJ2-5, with D unclear. This CDR3 has 15 residues. The V gene lost 0 bases and the J gene lost 2 bases, with 11 bases spanning the gap. The germline V gene has CDR1 SGHRS and CDR2 YFSETQ.

The chain couples TRBV5-1 to TRBJ2-3; 11 bases align to TRBD2. Germline CDR1 SGHRS, CDR2 YFSETQ. The CDR3 spans 16 residues. V was clipped by 0 bases and J by 4 bases; unmatched bases: 4. CDR3 protein: CASSLGVSGRADTQYF. The CDR3 DNA follows: TGCGCCAGCAGCTTGGGCGTTAGCGGGAGGGCAGATACGCAGTATTTT.

The chain carries TRBV5-4 and TRBJ2-4, with 10 bases identical to TRBD1. After removal of 4 bases from V and 6 bases from J, the junction contained 10 bases not matched to a gene. Looked up from germline, CDR1 is SGHNT and CDR2 is YYREEE (reference sequence). The CDR3 has 16 residues. CDR3 bases: TGTGCCAGCAGCGGCACGGGACAGGGGAGGGGAAACATTCAGTACTTC. It specifies CASSGTGQGRGNIQYF. The variable domain in full, with the rest retrieved from reference TRBV5-4 and TRBJ2-4, is ETGVTQSPTHLIKTRGQQVTLRCSSQSGHNTVSWYQQALGQGPQFIFQYYREEENGRGNFPPRFSGLQFPNYSSELNVNALELDDSALYLCASSGTGQGRGNIQYFGAGTRLSVL.

The chain uses TRBV7-7 and TRBJ2-5; TRBD1 is a possible D gene (6 bases). The CDR3 runs 15 residues. CDR1 is SSHAT, CDR2 FNYEAQ, per germline (reference sequence). V lost 1 base to trimming and J lost 1 base, with 10 bases between them. CDR3 bases: TGTGCCAGCAGCTTAGACGGCAGGGGCCAAGAGACCCAGTACTTC. It translates to CASSLDGRGQETQYF. Looking up the rest from reference TRBV7-7 and TRBJ2-5 gives the full variable domain: GAGVSQSPRYKVTKRGQDVTLRCDPISSHATLYWYQQALGQGPEFLTYFNYEAQPDKSGLPSDRFSAERPEGSISTLTIQRTEQRDSAMYRCASSLDGRGQETQYFGPGTRLLVL.

The gene calls are TRBV2 and TRBJ1-3; D call uncertain. Between the trimmed V and J ends, which lost 3 bases and 4 bases, there was a span of 10 bases. The CDR3 runs to 14 residues. The germline V gene has CDR1 SNHLY and CDR2 FYNNEI. CDR3 coding DNA: TGTGCCAGCAGTGAGTCGGGGTACGGAAACACCATATATTTT. It translates to CASSESGYGNTIYF.

The V and J genes are TRBV18 and TRBJ1-3, with TRBD1 as a possible D gene (6 bases). The CDR3 runs to 18 residues. The V gene's germline CDR1 is KGHSH and CDR2 LQKENI. Trimming shortened V by 3 bases and J by 1 base, and 19 bases separated the two germline ends. DNA of the CDR3: TGTGCCAGCTCACCCCGACAGGTATACGTGGGATCTGGAAACACCATATATTTT. Amino acid sequence: CASSPRQVYVGSGNTIYF.

The rearrangement links TRBV11-2 to TRBJ2-1, with 13 bases matching TRBD2. Germline loops: CDR1 SGHAT, CDR2 FQNNGV. The V and J ends lost 1 base and 9 bases, in that order; junction bases with no gene match: 3. There are 15 residues in the CDR3. CDR3 DNA: TGTGCCAGCAGCTTAGCCAGGACTAGCGGGGGTGAGCAGTTCTTC. The encoded protein is CASSLARTSGGEQFF.

This clone was detected only once. V and J are TRBV4-3 and TRBJ2-7; 7 bases match TRBD2. The CDR3 covers 14 residues. J was trimmed by 4 bases and V by 0 bases; bases with no gene match: 3. The V gene's germline CDR1 is LGHNA and CDR2 YSLEER. This CDR3 reads CASSQDPGGYEQYF. The DNA for the CDR3 is TGCGCCAGCAGCCAAGACCCGGGGGGTTACGAGCAGTACTTC.

J is TRBJ2-1 and V is TRBV27; no clear D. The CDR3 totals 14 residues. The V end lost 4 bases, the J end lost 7 bases, and 14 bases lay between the germline ends. Germline lookup yields CDR1 MNHEY and CDR2 SMNVEV (reference sequence). CDR3 DNA sequence: TGTGCCAGCAGTTGGCCAGGCAAGAAGAATGAGCAGTTCTTC. The encoded protein is CASSWPGKKNEQFF.

This clone has only a few counts. This rearrangement joins TRBV18 to TRBJ2-7, with D perhaps TRBD1 (6 bases). The CDR3 loop spans 17 amino acids. CDR1 is KGHSH and CDR2 is LQKENI in the germline V gene. V was shortened by 3 bases and J by 1 base, with 19 bases between the two germline ends. The CDR3 sequence: CASSPPFLTGQSYEQYF. In DNA, the CDR3 is TGTGCCAGCTCACCCCCTTTTTTGACAGGACAGTCCTACGAGCAGTACTTC. The full variable domain, in which reference TRBV18 and TRBJ2-7 provide the parts outside the CDR3, is NAGVMQNPRHLVRRRGQEARLRCSPMKGHSHVYWYRQLPEEGLKFMVYLQKENIIDESGMPKERFSAEFPKEGPSILRIQQVVRGDSAAYFCASSPPFLTGQSYEQYFGPGTRLTVT.

On this clone itself: Other DNA sequences within the sample encode an identical CDR3. The chain recombines TRBV4-2 with TRBJ2-7, with TRBD1 identical over 9 bases. The CDR3 extends over 15 amino acids. Germline V lookup: CDR1 LGHNA, CDR2 YNFKEQ. V gave up 0 bases and J gave up 4 bases; unmatched junction bases: 4. CDR3 sequence reads: CASSQEGQGNYEQYF. CDR3 nucleotides: TGTGCCAGCAGCCAAGAGGGACAGGGCAATTACGAGCAGTACTTC.

CDR3 protein: CASSRGAGGNSPLHF. For the CDR3, the DNA is TGTGCCAGCAGCAGGGGAGCAGGGGGTAATTCACCCCTCCACTTT. This rearrangement joins TRBV7-8 to TRBJ1-6; 7 bases agree with TRBD1. The CDR3 has 15 residues. Germline V gene sequence: CDR1 SGHVS, CDR2 FQNEAQ. V lost 5 bases, J lost 6 bases, and 7 bases stayed unmatched.

The J gene is TRBJ1-1, the V gene TRBV28, with 7 bases fitting TRBD1. V was clipped by 5 bases and J by 1 base; unmatched bases: 7. The CDR3 covers 15 residues. The germline gives CDR1 MDHEN, CDR2 SYDVKM. The CDR3, as DNA: TGTGCCAGCAGTACCCGACAGGGAAGGAACACTGAAGCTTTCTTT. The encoded protein is CASSTRQGRNTEAFF.

The V gene is TRBV7-2, the J gene TRBJ2-3; 8 bases are shared with TRBD2. V lost 6 bases to trimming and J lost 4 bases; unmatched junction nucleotides: 9. The germline CDR1 and CDR2 sequences are SGHTA and FQGNSA. The CDR3 totals 15 residues. CDR3 in DNA: TGTGCCAGCAGGTTACAGGGACTAGTGGCAGATACGCAGTATTTT. Translation gives CASRLQGLVADTQYF.

CDR3 DNA sequence: TGTGCCAGCAGCCTCACGCAGGGGAGCTCTGGGGCCAACGTCCTGACTTTC. Its translation: CASSLTQGSSGANVLTF. This chain uses TRBV7-2 with TRBJ2-6, with a possible D match to TRBD1 (6 bases). V lost 5 bases and J lost 0, with 14 bases in between. There are 17 residues in the CDR3. Per germline, CDR1 SGHTA and CDR2 FQGNSA.

The V call is TRBV2, the J call TRBJ1-4; possible D gene TRBD1, 5 bases. From germline, CDR1 is SNHLY and CDR2 FYNNEI. The CDR3 length is 14 residues. Trimming took off 6 bases at V and 5 bases at J, with 13 bases between the two ends. This CDR3 is CASREKGSNEKLFF. In DNA form, the CDR3 reads TGTGCCAGCAGGGAAAAGGGGTCAAATGAAAAACTGTTTTTT. The whole variable domain, filled in from reference TRBV2 and TRBJ1-4, reads EPEVTQTPSHQVTQMGQEVILRCVPISNHLYFYWYRQILGQKVEFLVSFYNNEISEKSEIFDDQFSVERPDGSNFTLKIRSTKLEDSAMYFCASREKGSNEKLFFGSGTQLSVL.

V usage is TRBV6-1 and J usage is TRBJ2-5; 10 bases line up with TRBD2. The CDR3 sequence is 14 residues long. J lost 5 bases, V lost 7 bases, and 7 bases had no gene match. CDR1 and CDR2 from the germline V gene are MNHNS and SASEGT. CDR3: CASTKRGGTETQYF. CDR3 coding DNA: TGTGCCAGCACGAAGCGGGGGGGGACGGAGACCCAGTACTTC.

The chain carries TRBV19 and TRBJ1-2; D might be TRBD1 (5 bases). The CDR3 consists of 14 residues. The V gene lost 2 bases and the J gene lost 6 bases, with 13 bases spanning the gap. Germline CDR1 LNHDA, CDR2 SQIVND (reference sequence). In DNA form, the CDR3 reads TGTGCCAGTAGTATATCCCCAGGGTATGATGGCTACACCTTC. The encoded protein is CASSISPGYDGYTF.

The count of this clone is one. V gene TRBV19 combines with J gene TRBJ2-5; 12 bases match TRBD1. Trimming removed 5 bases from V and 4 bases from J; junction bases left unmatched: 8. The CDR3 runs 16 residues. CDR1 LNHDA and CDR2 SQIVND come from the germline V gene (reference sequence). CDR3 sequence: CASSVAGTGGLETQYF. The CDR3 nucleotides are TGTGCCAGTAGTGTCGCCGGGACAGGGGGCTTAGAGACCCAGTACTTC.

The genes are TRBV21-1 and TRBJ2-3; the table's TRBD2 call for D was not verified on the DNA. TRBV21-1 corresponds to a pseudogene. The CDR3 totals 17 residues. The CDR3 coding sequence is TGTGCCAGCAGCAAAATGGGGGACTGCTTCCGCACAGATACGCAGTATTTT. Amino acid sequence: CASSKMGDCFRTDTQYF.

The rearrangement links TRBV5-1 to TRBJ2-7, with 9 positions matching TRBD2. CDR1 and CDR2 (germline): SGHRS, YFSETQ. Trimming took 2 bases from V and 2 from J; bases not matched to a gene: 5. CDR3 length equals 15 residues. The CDR3 protein is CASSLGLAGPYEQYF. DNA of the CDR3: TGCGCCAGCAGCTTAGGGCTAGCGGGGCCCTACGAGCAGTACTTC.

The chain couples TRBV18 to TRBJ2-5; TRBD1 matches at 9 bases. The length of the CDR3 is 13 residues. The J segment lost 5 bases and the V segment lost 5 bases, leaving 3 bases of the junction unmatched. Germline lookup yields CDR1 KGHSH and CDR2 LQKENI. CDR3 region: CASSSTGGETQYF. CDR3 bases: TGTGCCAGCTCATCGACAGGGGGGGAGACCCAGTACTTC.

This clone showed up just once. The chain joins TRBV27 to TRBJ2-3; 9 positions agree with TRBD2. The CDR3 is made up of 13 amino acids. Germline CDR1 is MNHEY and CDR2 is SMNVEV (reference sequence). V lost 6 bases, J lost 6 bases, and 4 bases stayed unmatched. DNA of the CDR3: TGTGCCAGCAGGCGGGGGGGCGGGGATACGCAGTATTTT. It is translated as CASRRGGGDTQYF.